These 25 T cell receptor beta chains were all obtained from the same sample, sequenced in a study of shared clonotypes between healthy human individuals. Generated by immunoSEQ multiplex PCR, the TCRdb table keeps only in-frame clones and is missing some. Among about 480,000 clones listed, 70% to 80% were seen once. Sequenced material: PBMCs. The receptors derive from a woman between 40 and 55 years old in good health. Some clones in this sample may be carry-over from other donors' samples.

The chain recombines TRBV28 with TRBJ1-2; 9 bases are shared with TRBD1. In germline, CDR1 is MDHEN, CDR2 SYDVKM. The CDR3 length is 13 residues. The V gene end was trimmed by 6 bases and the J gene end by 6 bases; junction bases not matched to a gene: 5. The CDR3 loop reads CASRLGQGHGYTF. DNA for the CDR3: TGTGCCAGCAGATTGGGACAGGGTCATGGCTACACCTTC.

This chain connects TRBV18 to TRBJ2-5; 12 bases line up with TRBD1. Germline CDR1 and CDR2: KGHSH and LQKENI. V gave up 4 bases and J gave up 5 bases; unmatched junction bases: 8. The CDR3 covers 16 residues. CDR3 residues: CASSRRDRGLLETQYF. The CDR3, as DNA: TGTGCCAGCTCACGACGGGACAGGGGGCTTTTGGAGACCCAGTACTTC.

The V gene is TRBV5-1, the J gene TRBJ2-1; 14 bases line up with TRBD2. This CDR3 is built from 14 residues. The V gene's germline CDR1 is SGHRS and CDR2 YFSETQ. Germline trimming cut 7 bases from V and 7 bases from J; bases unmatched to any gene: 4. CDR3 amino acids: CASSGTSGSNEQFF. The CDR3 nucleotides read TGCGCCAGCTCCGGGACTAGCGGGAGTAATGAGCAGTTCTTC. Full variable domain (remainder filled in from reference TRBV5-1 and TRBJ2-1): KAGVTQTPRYLIKTRGQQVTLSCSPISGHRSVSWYQQTPGQGLQFLFEYFSETQRNKGNFPGRFSGRQFSNSRSEMNVSTLELGDSALYLCASSGTSGSNEQFFGPGTRLTVL.

This clone came up once. This rearrangement joins TRBV18 to TRBJ2-5; 11 nucleotides line up with TRBD2. The germline gives CDR1 KGHSH, CDR2 LQKENI. Germline trimming cut 3 bases from V and 1 base from J; bases unmatched to any gene: 7. This CDR3 is built from 17 residues. CDR3: CASSPAGTSGTQETQYF. CDR3 sequence (DNA): TGTGCCAGCTCACCCGCCGGGACTAGCGGAACCCAAGAGACCCAGTACTTC.

This sequence joins TRBV19 and TRBJ1-4; TRBD1 might be the D (5 bases). V was shortened by 5 bases and J by 11 bases, with 12 bases between the two germline ends. Germline assignment: CDR1 LNHDA and CDR2 SQIVND (reference sequence). The CDR3 spans 12 residues. In DNA form, the CDR3 reads TGTGCCAGTAGTTCTCCGGGACGCAAACTGTTTTTT. Translation: CASSSPGRKLFF.

The V call is TRBV19, the J call TRBJ2-1; 9 bases fit TRBD2. CDR1 and CDR2 (germline): LNHDA, SQIVND (reference sequence). There are 17 residues in the CDR3. Trimming removed 4 bases from V and 6 bases from J; junction bases left unmatched: 13. CDR3 loop: CASSRGQREEGGNEQFF. In DNA, the CDR3 is TGTGCCAGTAGTAGGGGCCAGCGGGAGGAAGGTGGCAATGAGCAGTTCTTC.

The CDR3 region has the DNA TGTGCCAGCAGTTGGGACCCTAGATCCGAGCAGTACTTC. Its translation is CASSWDPRSEQYF. V and J are TRBV27 and TRBJ2-7, with D possibly called TRBD1 or TRBD2 (5 bases each). The CDR3 is 13 amino acids. From germline, CDR1 is MNHEY and CDR2 SMNVEV (reference sequence). Deletions cut 4 bases from V and 6 bases from J, with 13 bases between.

V gene TRBV6-5 combines with J gene TRBJ2-1, with D tentatively TRBD2 (5 bases). CDR1 is MNHEY and CDR2 is SVGAGI in the germline V gene. There are 15 residues in the CDR3. V dropped 6 bases and J dropped 5 bases, with 17 bases sitting between them. The chain's CDR3 is CASSSLGRAHNEQFF. DNA for the CDR3: TGTGCCAGCAGCTCACTAGGTCGGGCCCACAATGAGCAGTTCTTC.

The CDR3 spells CASSLASEYEQYF. In nucleotides, the CDR3 is TGTGCCAGCAGCTTGGCGAGCGAGTACGAGCAGTACTTC. The chain has TRBV5-5 and TRBJ2-7; D not certain. The CDR3 covers 13 residues. V was shortened by 0 bases and J by 4 bases, with 8 bases between the two germline ends. The germline V gene has CDR1 SGHKS and CDR2 YYEKEE (reference sequence).

The chain carries TRBV21-1 and TRBJ1-2; the listed D gene, TRBD1, was not tested against the DNA. TRBV21-1 is an annotated pseudogene. The CDR3 loop spans 13 amino acids. The CDR3 sequence is CASSKRQGSGYTF. Written as DNA, the CDR3 is TGTGCCAGCAGCAAACGGCAGGGTTCTGGCTACACCTTC.

This chain uses TRBV7-8 with TRBJ1-4, with unresolved D. CDR1 is SGHVS, CDR2 FQNEAQ, per germline. Deletions cut 3 bases from V and 3 bases from J, with 14 bases between. This CDR3 contains 16 residues. Written as DNA, the CDR3 is TGTGCCAGCAGCTTGTTACGGTCTGCTCCTAATGAAAAACTGTTTTTT. As protein: CASSLLRSAPNEKLFF.

The gene calls are TRBV25-1 and TRBJ1-2; 11 bases match TRBD1. CDR1 and CDR2 (germline): MGHDK, SYGVNS. Trimming cost V 6 bases and J 7 bases; bases outside gene matches: 7. The CDR3 has 14 residues. In DNA form, the CDR3 reads TGTGCCAGCAGCACGGGGACAGGGGGGTCTGGCTACACCTTC. This encodes CASSTGTGGSGYTF.

The genes are TRBV6-5 and TRBJ1-1, with TRBD1 as a possible D gene (6 bases). V shed 0 bases and J shed 4 bases, with 9 bases lying between them. The CDR3 runs to 14 residues. Germline loops: CDR1 MNHEY, CDR2 SVGAGI. The CDR3 here is CASSYSRGSTEAFF. In DNA form, the CDR3 reads TGTGCCAGCAGTTACTCGAGGGGGAGCACTGAAGCTTTCTTT.

This clone was picked up a small number of times. This chain joins TRBV7-2 and TRBJ2-3; 9 nucleotides match TRBD2. Germline loops: CDR1 SGHTA, CDR2 FQGNSA. This CDR3 has 16 amino acids. Trimming removed 5 bases from V and 1 base from J; junction bases left unmatched: 7. CDR3: CASSPLRTSGTDTQYF. CDR3 sequence (DNA): TGTGCCAGCAGCCCTCTACGGACTAGCGGCACAGATACGCAGTATTTT.

Written as DNA, the CDR3 is TGTGCCAGCAGCCTACAGGGGGCGACGAACACCGGGGAGCTGTTTTTT. It is translated as CASSLQGATNTGELFF. The rearrangement joins TRBV7-3 to TRBJ2-2; the match to TRBD1 covers 9 bases. This CDR3 spans 16 amino acids. V shed 5 bases, J shed 0 bases, and the junction held 4 bases outside the gene matches. Germline V gene data show CDR1 as SGHTA and CDR2 as FQGTGA.

The V call is TRBV5-1, the J call TRBJ2-1, with TRBD1 identical over 8 bases. Trimming took 0 bases from V and 4 from J; bases not matched to a gene: 6. Germline values: CDR1 SGHRS, CDR2 YFSETQ. The CDR3 contains 16 residues. The CDR3 is CASSLAGGIEYNEQFF. The CDR3, as DNA: TGCGCCAGCAGCTTGGCAGGGGGCATCGAATACAATGAGCAGTTCTTC.

This clone has ten or more counts. The chain joins TRBV27 to TRBJ2-3, with 10 bases that match TRBD2. The CDR3 runs 18 residues. With V trimmed by 0 bases and J by 3 bases, 9 bases remained unmatched. CDR1 is MNHEY and CDR2 is SMNVEV in the germline V gene (reference sequence). The CDR3 DNA sequence: TGTGCCAGCAGTTTATCCATGCTAGCGGGAGTCTTAACAGATACGCAGTATTTT. Amino acid sequence: CASSLSMLAGVLTDTQYF.

The chain carries TRBV19 and TRBJ2-3, with 8 bases aligning to TRBD1. This CDR3 is built from 16 residues. Germline lookup yields CDR1 LNHDA and CDR2 SQIVND (reference sequence). Trimming cost V 5 bases and J 0 bases; bases outside gene matches: 7. In DNA, the CDR3 is TGTGCCAGTAGTGTGACAGGGGCAACTAGCACAGATACGCAGTATTTT. Amino acids: CASSVTGATSTDTQYF.

The chain combines TRBV27 with TRBJ2-1; 7 positions agree with TRBD1. V was pared by 5 bases and J by 8 bases, with 15 bases of the junction left unmatched. CDR3 length: 16 residues. CDR1 MNHEY and CDR2 SMNVEV come from the germline V gene (reference sequence). CDR3 residues: CASSPFRQGGSDEQFF. CDR3 nucleotide sequence: TGTGCCAGCAGTCCGTTCCGACAGGGTGGATCCGATGAGCAGTTCTTC.

This clone has more than one count but fewer than ten. The chain links TRBV20-1 to TRBJ1-1; D ambiguous. The germline V gene has CDR1 DFQATT and CDR2 SNEGSKA (reference sequence). Trimming stripped 3 bases from V and 10 bases from J, with 9 bases between. The CDR3 length is 10 residues. CDR3 nucleotide sequence: TGCAGTGCTAGTCTGGGTTTAGCTTTCTTT. It yields the protein CSASLGLAFF.

This rearrangement joins TRBV7-2 to TRBJ2-2, with D possibly matching TRBD1 (5 bases). The CDR3 runs to 12 residues. V lost 7 bases and J lost 4, with 7 bases in between. Germline V gene lookup returns CDR1 SGHTA and CDR2 FQGNSA. For the CDR3, the DNA is TGTGCCAGCAACAGGTTCACCGGGGAGCTGTTTTTT. Amino acids: CASNRFTGELFF.

This clone was recorded once. The V call is TRBV28, the J call TRBJ2-5; a possible D gene is TRBD2 (5 bases). This CDR3 comprises 14 residues. Germline V CDR1 and CDR2: MDHEN, SYDVKM. Trimming removed 6 bases at V and 6 bases at J, with 17 bases between. The CDR3 protein is CASSPPAVRKTQYF. CDR3 nucleotide sequence: TGTGCCAGCAGCCCCCCAGCGGTCCGGAAGACCCAGTACTTC. Together with reference TRBV28 and TRBJ2-5, the CDR3 gives the full variable domain: DVKVTQSSRYLVKRTGEKVFLECVQDMDHENMFWYRQDPGLGLRLIYFSYDVKMKEKGDIPEGYSVSREKKERFSLILESASTNQTSMYLCASSPPAVRKTQYFGPGTRLLVL.

This clone appeared many times. The V gene is TRBV5-4, the J gene TRBJ2-7; TRBD2 matches 8 bases. With V trimmed by 3 bases and J by 5 bases, 7 bases remained unmatched. Per germline, CDR1 SGHNT and CDR2 YYREEE (reference sequence). The CDR3 runs 14 residues. This CDR3 is CASSWRGAVDEQYF. The CDR3 DNA reads TGTGCCAGCAGCTGGCGGGGGGCCGTCGACGAGCAGTACTTC.

For the CDR3, the DNA is TGTGCCAGCAGTTTAAGGGTTGCACCCCTCCACTTT. It specifies CASSLRVAPLHF. The chain employs TRBV28 and TRBJ1-6, with D unresolved. Germline values: CDR1 MDHEN, CDR2 SYDVKM. There are 12 residues in the CDR3. Trimming removed 2 bases at V and 11 bases at J, with 7 bases between.

V is TRBV7-9 and J is TRBJ2-1, with 9 bases that match TRBD2. From germline, CDR1 is SEHNR and CDR2 FQNEAQ (reference sequence). Losses at the gene ends were 5 bases for V and 7 bases for J; bases not matched to a gene: 21. The CDR3 spans 19 residues. The CDR3 loop is CASSPPAREGLGGQNEQFF. CDR3 DNA: TGTGCCAGCAGCCCCCCTGCGCGGGAGGGCCTAGGTGGGCAAAATGAGCAGTTCTTC.